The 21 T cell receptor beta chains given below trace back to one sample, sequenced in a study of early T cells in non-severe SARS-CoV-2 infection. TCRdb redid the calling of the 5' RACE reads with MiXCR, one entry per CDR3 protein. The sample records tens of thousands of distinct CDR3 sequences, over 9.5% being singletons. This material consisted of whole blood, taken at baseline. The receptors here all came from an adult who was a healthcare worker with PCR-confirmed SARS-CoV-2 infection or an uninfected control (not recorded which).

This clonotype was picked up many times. CDR3 amino acids: CASRYAGTQNQPQHF. The CDR3 nucleotides read TGTGCCAGCAGGTACGCCGGGACACAGAATCAGCCCCAGCATTTT. The rearrangement uses TRBV28 and TRBJ1-5; maybe TRBD1 (6 bases). Deletions cut 6 bases from V and 4 bases from J, with 16 bases between. The germline V gene has CDR1 MDHEN and CDR2 SYDVKM. The CDR3 spans 15 residues.

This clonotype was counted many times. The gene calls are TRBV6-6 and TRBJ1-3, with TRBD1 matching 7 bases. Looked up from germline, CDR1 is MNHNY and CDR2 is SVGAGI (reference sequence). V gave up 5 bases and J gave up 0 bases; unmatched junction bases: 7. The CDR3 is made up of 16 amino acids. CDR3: CASSAQGQISGNTIYF. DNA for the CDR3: TGTGCCAGCAGTGCCCAGGGACAGATCTCTGGAAACACCATATATTTT.

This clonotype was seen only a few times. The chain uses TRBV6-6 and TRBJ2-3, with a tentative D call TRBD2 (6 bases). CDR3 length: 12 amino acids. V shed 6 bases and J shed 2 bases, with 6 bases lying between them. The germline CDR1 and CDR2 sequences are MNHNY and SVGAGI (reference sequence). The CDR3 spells CASRDYTDTQYF. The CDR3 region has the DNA TGTGCCAGCAGGGACTACACAGATACGCAGTATTTT.

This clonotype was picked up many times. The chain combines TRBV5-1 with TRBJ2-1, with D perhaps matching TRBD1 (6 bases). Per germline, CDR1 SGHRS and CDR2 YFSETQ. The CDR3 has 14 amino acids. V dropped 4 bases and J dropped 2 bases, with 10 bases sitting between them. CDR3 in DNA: TGCGCCAGCAGCACGGACAGAACCTACAATGAGCAGTTCTTC. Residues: CASSTDRTYNEQFF.

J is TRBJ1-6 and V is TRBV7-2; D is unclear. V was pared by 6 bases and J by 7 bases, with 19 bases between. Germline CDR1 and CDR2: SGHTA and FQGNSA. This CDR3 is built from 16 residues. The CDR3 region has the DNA TGTGCCAGCAGGTGGCTAACCGGGTCTGAAAATTCACCCCTCCACTTT. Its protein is CASRWLTGSENSPLHF.

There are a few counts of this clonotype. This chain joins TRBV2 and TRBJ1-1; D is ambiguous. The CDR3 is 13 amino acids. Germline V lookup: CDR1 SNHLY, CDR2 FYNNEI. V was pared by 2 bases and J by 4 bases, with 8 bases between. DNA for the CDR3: TGTGCCAGCAGTGAATTACAGAGCACTGAAGCTTTCTTT. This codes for CASSELQSTEAFF.

The CDR3 loop reads CSARPVAMSTDTQYF. For the CDR3, the DNA is TGCAGTGCTAGACCCGTAGCGATGAGCACAGATACGCAGTATTTT. The chain couples TRBV20-1 to TRBJ2-3, with a tentative D call TRBD2 (5 bases). This CDR3 has 15 residues. Germline V gene data show CDR1 as DFQATT and CDR2 as SNEGSKA (reference sequence). The germline V and J ends were trimmed by 2 bases and 0 bases, with 12 bases remaining between them.

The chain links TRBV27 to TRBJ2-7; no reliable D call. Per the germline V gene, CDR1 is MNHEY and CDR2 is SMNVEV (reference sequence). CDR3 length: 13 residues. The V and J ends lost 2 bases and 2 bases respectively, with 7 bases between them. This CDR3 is CASSLTETYEQYF. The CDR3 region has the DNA TGTGCCAGCAGTTTAACAGAAACCTACGAGCAGTACTTC.

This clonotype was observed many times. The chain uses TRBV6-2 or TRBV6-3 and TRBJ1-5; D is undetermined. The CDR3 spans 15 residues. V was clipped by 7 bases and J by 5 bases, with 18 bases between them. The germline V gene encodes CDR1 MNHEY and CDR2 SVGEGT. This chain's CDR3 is CASTPAGSSYQPQHF. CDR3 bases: TGTGCCAGCACTCCCGCGGGCAGCTCCTATCAGCCCCAGCATTTT.

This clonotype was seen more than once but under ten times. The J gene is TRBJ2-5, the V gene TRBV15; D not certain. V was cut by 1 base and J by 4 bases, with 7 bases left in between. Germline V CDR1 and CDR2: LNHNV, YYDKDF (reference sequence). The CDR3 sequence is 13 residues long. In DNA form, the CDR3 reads TGTGCCACCAGCAGAGGACCAGGAGAGACCCAGTACTTC. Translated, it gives CATSRGPGETQYF. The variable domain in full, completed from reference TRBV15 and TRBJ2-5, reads DAMVIQNPRYQVTQFGKPVTLSCSQTLNHNVMYWYQQKSSQAPKLLFHYYDKDFNNEADTPDNFQSRRPNTSFCFLDIRSPGLGDTAMYLCATSRGPGETQYFGPGTRLLVL.

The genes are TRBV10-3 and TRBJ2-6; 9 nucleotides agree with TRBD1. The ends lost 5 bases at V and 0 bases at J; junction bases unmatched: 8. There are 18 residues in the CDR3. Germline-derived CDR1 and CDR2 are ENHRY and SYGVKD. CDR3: CAISPGTGSPSGANVLTF. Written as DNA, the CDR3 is TGTGCCATCAGTCCCGGGACAGGGTCCCCCTCTGGGGCCAACGTCCTGACTTTC.

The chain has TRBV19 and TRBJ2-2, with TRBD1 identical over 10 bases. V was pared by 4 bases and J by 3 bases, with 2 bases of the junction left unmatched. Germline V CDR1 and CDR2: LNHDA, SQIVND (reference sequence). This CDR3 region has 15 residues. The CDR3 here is CASSTGQGDTGELFF. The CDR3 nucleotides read TGTGCCAGTAGTACCGGACAGGGGGACACCGGGGAGCTGTTTTTT.

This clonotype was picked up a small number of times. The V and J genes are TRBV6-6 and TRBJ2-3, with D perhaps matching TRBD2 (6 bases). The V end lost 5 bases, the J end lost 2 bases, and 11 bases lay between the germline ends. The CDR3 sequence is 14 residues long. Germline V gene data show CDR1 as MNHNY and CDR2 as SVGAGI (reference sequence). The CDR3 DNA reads TGTGCCAGCAGTCACGGGGGACCCACAGATACGCAGTATTTT. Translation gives CASSHGGPTDTQYF.

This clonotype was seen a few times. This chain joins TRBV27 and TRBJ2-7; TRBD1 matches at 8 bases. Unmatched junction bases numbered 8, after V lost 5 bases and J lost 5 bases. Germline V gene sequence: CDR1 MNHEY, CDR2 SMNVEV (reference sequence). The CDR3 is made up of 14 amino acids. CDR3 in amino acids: CASSPSYRGNEQYF. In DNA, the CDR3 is TGTGCCAGCAGTCCCTCTTACAGGGGGAACGAGCAGTACTTC.

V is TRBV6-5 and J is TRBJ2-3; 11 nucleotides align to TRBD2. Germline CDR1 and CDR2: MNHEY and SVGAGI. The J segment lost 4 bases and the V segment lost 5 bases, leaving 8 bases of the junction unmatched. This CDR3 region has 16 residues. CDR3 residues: CASSIASGGTPDTQYF. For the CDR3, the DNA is TGTGCCAGCAGTATCGCTAGCGGGGGGACCCCAGATACGCAGTATTTT.

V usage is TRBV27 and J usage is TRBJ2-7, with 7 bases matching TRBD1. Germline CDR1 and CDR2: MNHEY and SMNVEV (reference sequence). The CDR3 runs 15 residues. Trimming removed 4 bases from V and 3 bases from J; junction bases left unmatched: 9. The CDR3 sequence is CASSWGRTGHYEQYF. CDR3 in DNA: TGTGCCAGCAGTTGGGGTAGGACAGGACACTACGAGCAGTACTTC.

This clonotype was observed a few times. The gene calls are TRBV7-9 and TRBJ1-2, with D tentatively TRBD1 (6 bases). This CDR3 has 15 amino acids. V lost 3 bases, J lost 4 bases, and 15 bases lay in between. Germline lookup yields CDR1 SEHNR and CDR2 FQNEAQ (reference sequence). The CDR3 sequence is CASSFGRQDLYGYTF. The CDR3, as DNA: TGTGCCAGCAGCTTCGGGCGACAGGATCTCTATGGCTACACCTTC. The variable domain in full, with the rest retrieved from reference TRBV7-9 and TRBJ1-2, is DTGVSQNPRHKITKRGQNVTFRCDPISEHNRLYWYRQTLGQGPEFLTYFQNEAQLEKSRLLSDRFSAERPKGSFSTLEIQRTEQGDSAMYLCASSFGRQDLYGYTFGSGTRLTVV.

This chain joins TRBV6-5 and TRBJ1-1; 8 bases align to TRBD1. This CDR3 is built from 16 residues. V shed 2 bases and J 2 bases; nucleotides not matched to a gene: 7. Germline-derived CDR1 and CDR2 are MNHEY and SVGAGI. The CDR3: CASSYAGGASNTEAFF. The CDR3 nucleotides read TGTGCCAGCAGTTACGCAGGGGGCGCTTCAAACACTGAAGCTTTCTTT.

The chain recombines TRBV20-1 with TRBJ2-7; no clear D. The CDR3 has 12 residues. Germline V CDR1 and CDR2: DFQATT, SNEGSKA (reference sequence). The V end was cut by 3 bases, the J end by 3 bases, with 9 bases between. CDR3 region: CSARSLYYEQYF. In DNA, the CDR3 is TGCAGTGCTAGGTCGCTTTACTACGAGCAGTACTTC.

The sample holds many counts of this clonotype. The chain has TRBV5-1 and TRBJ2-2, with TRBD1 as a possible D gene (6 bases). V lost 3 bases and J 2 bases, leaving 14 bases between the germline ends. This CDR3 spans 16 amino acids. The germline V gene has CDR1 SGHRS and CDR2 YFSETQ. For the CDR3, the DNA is TGCGCCAGCAGCTCGGGGACAAAGGTTAACACCGGGGAGCTGTTTTTT. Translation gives CASSSGTKVNTGELFF.

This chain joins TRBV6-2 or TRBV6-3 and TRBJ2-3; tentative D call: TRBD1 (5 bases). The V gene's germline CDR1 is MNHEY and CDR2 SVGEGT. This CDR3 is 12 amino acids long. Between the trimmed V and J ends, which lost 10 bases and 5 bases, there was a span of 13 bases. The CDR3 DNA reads TGTGCCACCTGGGGCTTGGGAGATACGCAGTATTTT. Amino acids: CATWGLGDTQYF.